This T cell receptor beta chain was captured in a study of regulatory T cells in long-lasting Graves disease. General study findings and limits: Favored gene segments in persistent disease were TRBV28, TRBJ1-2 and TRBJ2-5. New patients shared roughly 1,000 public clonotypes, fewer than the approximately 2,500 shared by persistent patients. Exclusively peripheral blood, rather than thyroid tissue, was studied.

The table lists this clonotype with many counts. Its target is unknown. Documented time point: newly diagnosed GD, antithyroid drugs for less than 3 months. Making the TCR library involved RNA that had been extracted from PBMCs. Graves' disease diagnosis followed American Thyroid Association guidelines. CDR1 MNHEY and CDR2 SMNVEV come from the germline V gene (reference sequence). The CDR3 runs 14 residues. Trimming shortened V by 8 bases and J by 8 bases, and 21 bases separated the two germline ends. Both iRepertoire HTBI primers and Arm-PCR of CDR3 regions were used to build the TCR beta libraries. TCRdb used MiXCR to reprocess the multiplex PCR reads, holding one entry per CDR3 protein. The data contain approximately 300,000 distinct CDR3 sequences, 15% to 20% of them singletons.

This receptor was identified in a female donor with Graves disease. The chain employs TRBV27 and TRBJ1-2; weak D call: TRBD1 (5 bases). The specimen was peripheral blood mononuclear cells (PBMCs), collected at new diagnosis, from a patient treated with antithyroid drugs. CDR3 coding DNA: TGTGCCAGCTTAATGGGGGAGAGAAAGGAAGGCTACACCTTC. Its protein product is CASLMGERKEGYTF.